These 13 T cell receptor beta chains share one sample of origin, sequenced in a study of beta chain features in type 1 diabetes. Study-level results: Shorter TCRB CDR3s, moderately but significantly so, marked every one of the four CD4+ subsets in Type 1 diabetes patients.

What was sequenced were expressed TCRB transcripts, since all of the isolated RNA had been reverse transcribed. Clones were read by immunoSEQ multiplex PCR, and TCRdb kept only the in-frame ones, dropping some. The sample includes under 300,000 clones, approximately 14% of them seen just once. No antigen has been identified for these receptors. Material for sequencing was naive CD4+ T cells from blood. The source is a man younger than 45 with type 1 diabetes.

The chain links TRBV7-2 to TRBJ1-2; D call uncertain. The germline V and J ends were trimmed by 8 bases and 7 bases, with 17 bases remaining between them. Germline lookup yields CDR1 SGHTA and CDR2 FQGNSA. The CDR3 extends over 13 amino acids. CDR3 sequence (DNA): TGTGCCAGCGGAGCCCTAGCGGGGTCTGGCTACACCTTC. The encoded protein is CASGALAGSGYTF.

This clone turned up a few times. The gene calls are TRBV6-5 and TRBJ2-7, with a weak D call TRBD2 (5 bases). There are 14 residues in the CDR3. CDR1 and CDR2 (germline): MNHEY, SVGAGI. V was pared by 4 bases and J by 6 bases, with 16 bases between. The CDR3 here is CASSSPASTGEQYF. In nucleotides, the CDR3 is TGTGCCAGCAGTTCCCCGGCTAGCACGGGCGAGCAGTACTTC.

The rearrangement joins TRBV30 to TRBJ2-7; D is undetermined. The CDR3 runs to 11 residues. Trimming took 5 bases from V and 5 from J, leaving 10 bases between them. The germline gives CDR1 GTSNPN, CDR2 SVGIG (reference sequence). CDR3 sequence: CAWGFEDEQYF. CDR3 coding DNA: TGTGCCTGGGGCTTCGAGGACGAGCAGTACTTC.

The V gene is TRBV2, the J gene TRBJ2-3, with D unresolved. V lost 0 bases and J lost 3, with 7 bases in between. Germline V gene sequence: CDR1 SNHLY, CDR2 FYNNEI. The CDR3 contains 14 residues. This chain's CDR3 is CASSEALVTDTQYF. In DNA form, the CDR3 reads TGTGCCAGCAGTGAAGCGCTAGTTACAGATACGCAGTATTTT.

In the case of this clone: This sample includes further DNA sequences coding for the same CDR3. This sequence joins TRBV19 and TRBJ2-3; possible D gene TRBD2, 5 bases. This CDR3 contains 12 residues. V lost 4 bases and J 5 bases, leaving 7 bases between the germline ends. CDR1 and CDR2 from the germline V gene are LNHDA and SQIVND (reference sequence). The CDR3 nucleotides are TGTGCCAGTAGTACCCGGGGAGATACGCAGTATTTT. This sequence encodes CASSTRGDTQYF. Filled out from reference TRBV19 and TRBJ2-3, the complete variable domain reads DGGITQSPKYLFRKEGQNVTLSCEQNLNHDAMYWYRQDPGQGLRLIYYSQIVNDFQKGDIAEGYSVSREKKESFPLTVTSAQKNPTAFYLCASSTRGDTQYFGPGTRLTVL.

The CDR3 DNA reads TGCGCCAGCAGCTGGGACAGGGACACTGAAGCTTTCTTT. Its protein is CASSWDRDTEAFF. The V call is TRBV5-1, the J call TRBJ1-1; the match to TRBD1 covers 9 bases. V lost 3 bases and J lost 3; bases outside the gene matches: 0. This CDR3 contains 13 residues. Germline CDR1 SGHRS, CDR2 YFSETQ. The full variable domain, in which reference TRBV5-1 and TRBJ1-1 provide the parts outside the CDR3, is KAGVTQTPRYLIKTRGQQVTLSCSPISGHRSVSWYQQTPGQGLQFLFEYFSETQRNKGNFPGRFSGRQFSNSRSEMNVSTLELGDSALYLCASSWDRDTEAFFGQGTRLTVV.

The CDR3 reads CASSPGTGANTEAFF. CDR3 sequence (DNA): TGTGCCAGCAGTCCCGGGACAGGAGCAAACACTGAAGCTTTCTTT. J is TRBJ1-1 and V is TRBV28; TRBD1 matches 8 bases. J gave up 2 bases and V 5 bases, and 7 bases lay outside the gene matches. The CDR3 has 15 amino acids. CDR1 and CDR2 from the germline V gene are MDHEN and SYDVKM.

This clone was counted between two and nine times. J is TRBJ2-7 and V is TRBV5-4; possibly TRBD2 for D (6 bases). Per the germline V gene, CDR1 is SGHNT and CDR2 is YYREEE (reference sequence). V was pared by 5 bases and J by 2 bases, with 14 bases between. This CDR3 has 14 residues. CDR3: CASRLDSGTYEQYF. The CDR3 DNA reads as TGTGCCAGCAGACTTGATAGCGGAACCTACGAGCAGTACTTC. The entire variable domain, with the rest obtained from reference TRBV5-4 and TRBJ2-7, is as follows: ETGVTQSPTHLIKTRGQQVTLRCSSQSGHNTVSWYQQALGQGPQFIFQYYREEENGRGNFPPRFSGLQFPNYSSELNVNALELDDSALYLCASRLDSGTYEQYFGPGTRLTVT.

This chain connects TRBV10-3 to TRBJ1-2, with D uncertain. V was cut by 3 bases and J by 2 bases, with 7 bases left in between. The CDR3 runs to 13 residues. Germline CDR1 ENHRY, CDR2 SYGVKD. The CDR3 loop reads CAISESQNYGYTF. In DNA, the CDR3 is TGTGCCATCAGTGAATCACAGAACTATGGCTACACCTTC.

There are a few counts of this clone. The V call is TRBV2, the J call TRBJ1-2, with D perhaps TRBD1 (5 bases). Germline values: CDR1 SNHLY, CDR2 FYNNEI. With 6 bases removed from V and 0 bases from J, the gap between germline ends came to 17 bases. The CDR3 has 16 amino acids. CDR3 sequence: CASRPDSRPPNYGYTF. In DNA, the CDR3 is TGTGCCAGCAGACCCGACAGTCGCCCTCCTAACTATGGCTACACCTTC.

The V gene is TRBV18, the J gene TRBJ1-5; weak D call: TRBD1 (6 bases). The CDR3 runs 13 residues. Germline V gene data show CDR1 as KGHSH and CDR2 as LQKENI. Trimming took off 3 bases at V and 11 bases at J, with 14 bases between the two ends. In DNA form, the CDR3 reads TGTGCCAGCTCACCGACCGGACAGTCGGCCCAGCATTTT. It encodes CASSPTGQSAQHF.

The chain recombines TRBV5-1 with TRBJ2-1, with 10 positions matching TRBD2. The CDR3 totals 16 residues. With V trimmed by 0 bases and J by 8 bases, 8 bases remained unmatched. CDR1 SGHRS and CDR2 YFSETQ come from the germline V gene. CDR3 loop: CASSLEWRLAGHEQFF. The DNA for the CDR3 is TGCGCCAGCAGCTTGGAGTGGCGACTAGCGGGTCATGAGCAGTTCTTC.

In its sample, this clone was seen a few times. The genes are TRBV5-6 and TRBJ1-2; TRBD1 matches 12 bases. J lost 8 bases, V lost 7 bases, and 9 bases had no gene match. CDR1 and CDR2 (germline): SGHDT, YYEEEE. This CDR3 spans 14 amino acids. The CDR3 coding sequence is TGTGCCAGCCTAGTGGGACAGGGGGCGCGGGGCTACACCTTC. This codes for CASLVGQGARGYTF. Full variable domain (rest looked up from reference TRBV5-6 and TRBJ1-2): DAGVTQSPTHLIKTRGQQVTLRCSPKSGHDTVSWYQQALGQGPQFIFQYYEEEERQRGNFPDRFSGHQFPNYSSELNVNALLLGDSALYLCASLVGQGARGYTFGSGTRLTVV.